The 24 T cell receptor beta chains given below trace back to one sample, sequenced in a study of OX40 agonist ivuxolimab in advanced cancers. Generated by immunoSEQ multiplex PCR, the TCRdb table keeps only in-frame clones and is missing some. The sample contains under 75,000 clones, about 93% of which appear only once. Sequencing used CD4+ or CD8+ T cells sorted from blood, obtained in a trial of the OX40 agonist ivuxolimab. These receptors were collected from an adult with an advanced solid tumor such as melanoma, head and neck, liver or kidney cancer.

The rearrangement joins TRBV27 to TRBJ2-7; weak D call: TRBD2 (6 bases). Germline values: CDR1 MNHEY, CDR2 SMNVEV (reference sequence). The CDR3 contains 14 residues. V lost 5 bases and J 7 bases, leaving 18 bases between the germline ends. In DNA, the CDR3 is TGTGCCAGCAGTCAAGGGGACTTGATGGGGGAGCAGTACTTC. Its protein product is CASSQGDLMGEQYF.

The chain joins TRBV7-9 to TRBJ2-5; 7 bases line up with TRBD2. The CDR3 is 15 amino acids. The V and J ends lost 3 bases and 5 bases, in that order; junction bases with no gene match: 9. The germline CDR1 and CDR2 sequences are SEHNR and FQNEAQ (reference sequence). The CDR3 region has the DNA TGTGCCAGCAGCTTGTCTAGCGGCGTAGGGGAGACCCAGTACTTC. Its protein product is CASSLSSGVGETQYF.

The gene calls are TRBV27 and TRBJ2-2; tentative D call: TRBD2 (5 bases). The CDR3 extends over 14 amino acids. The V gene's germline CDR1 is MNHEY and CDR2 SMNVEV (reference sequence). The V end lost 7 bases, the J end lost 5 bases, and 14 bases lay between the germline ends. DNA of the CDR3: TGTGCCAGCAAAGTGGGTGGGGAGACCGGGGAGCTGTTTTTT. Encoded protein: CASKVGGETGELFF.

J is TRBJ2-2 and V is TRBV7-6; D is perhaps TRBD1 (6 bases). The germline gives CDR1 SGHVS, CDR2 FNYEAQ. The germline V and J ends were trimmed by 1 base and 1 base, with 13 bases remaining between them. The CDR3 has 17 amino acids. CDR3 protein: CASSLELGALNTGELFF. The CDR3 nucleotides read TGTGCCAGCAGCTTAGAGTTGGGGGCCCTGAACACCGGGGAGCTGTTTTTT.

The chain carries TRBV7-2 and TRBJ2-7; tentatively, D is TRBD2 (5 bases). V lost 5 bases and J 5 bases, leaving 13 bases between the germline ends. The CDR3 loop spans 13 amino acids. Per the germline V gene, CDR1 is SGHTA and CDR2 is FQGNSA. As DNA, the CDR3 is TGTGCCAGCAGCCACCTAGAGGGCCACGAGCAGTACTTC. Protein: CASSHLEGHEQYF.

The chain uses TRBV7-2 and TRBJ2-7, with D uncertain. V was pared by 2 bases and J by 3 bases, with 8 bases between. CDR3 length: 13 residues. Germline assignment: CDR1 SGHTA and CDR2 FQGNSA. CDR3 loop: CASSLSFDYEQYF. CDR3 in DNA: TGTGCCAGCAGCTTATCTTTTGACTACGAGCAGTACTTC.

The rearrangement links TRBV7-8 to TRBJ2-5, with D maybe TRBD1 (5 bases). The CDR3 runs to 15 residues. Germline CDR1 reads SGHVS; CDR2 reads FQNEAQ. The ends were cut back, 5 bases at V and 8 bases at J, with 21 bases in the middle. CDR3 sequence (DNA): TGTGCCAGCAGCCTATCTGGGATTGGGGCCTTTACCCAGTACTTC. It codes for CASSLSGIGAFTQYF. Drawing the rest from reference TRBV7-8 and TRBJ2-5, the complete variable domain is GAGVSQSPRYKVAKRGQDVALRCDPISGHVSLFWYQQALGQGPEFLTYFQNEAQLDKSGLPSDRFFAERPEGSVSTLKIQRTQQEDSAVYLCASSLSGIGAFTQYFGPGTRLLVL.

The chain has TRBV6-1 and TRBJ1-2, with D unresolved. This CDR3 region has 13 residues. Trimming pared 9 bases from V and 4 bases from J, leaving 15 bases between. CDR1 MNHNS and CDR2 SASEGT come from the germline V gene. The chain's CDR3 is CASGWPEGYGYTF. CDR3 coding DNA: TGTGCCAGTGGTTGGCCGGAGGGCTATGGCTACACCTTC.

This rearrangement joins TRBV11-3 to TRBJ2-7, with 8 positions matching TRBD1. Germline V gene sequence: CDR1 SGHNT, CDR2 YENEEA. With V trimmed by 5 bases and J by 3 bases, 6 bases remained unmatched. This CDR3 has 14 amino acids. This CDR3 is CASSPSGQVYEQYF. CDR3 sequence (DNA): TGTGCCAGCAGCCCGTCGGGACAGGTCTACGAGCAGTACTTC.

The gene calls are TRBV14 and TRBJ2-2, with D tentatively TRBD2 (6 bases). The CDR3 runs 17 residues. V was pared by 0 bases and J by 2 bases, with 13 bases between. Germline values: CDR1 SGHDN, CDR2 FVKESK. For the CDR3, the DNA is TGTGCCAGCAGCCAAGATGAACTAGCAGAAAACACCGGGGAGCTGTTTTTT. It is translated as CASSQDELAENTGELFF.

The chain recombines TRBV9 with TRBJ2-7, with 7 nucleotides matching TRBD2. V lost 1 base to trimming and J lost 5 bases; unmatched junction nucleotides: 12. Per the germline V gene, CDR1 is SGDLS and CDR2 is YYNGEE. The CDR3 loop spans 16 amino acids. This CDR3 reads CASSVSSLRENDEQYF. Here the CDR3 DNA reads TGTGCCAGCAGCGTATCGAGTTTGCGGGAGAACGACGAGCAGTACTTC.

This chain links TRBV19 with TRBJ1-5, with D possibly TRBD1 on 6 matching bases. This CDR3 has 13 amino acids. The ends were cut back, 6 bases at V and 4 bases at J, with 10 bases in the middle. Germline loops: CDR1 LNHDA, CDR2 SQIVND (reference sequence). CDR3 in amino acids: CASRTGSNQPQHF. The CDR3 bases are TGTGCCAGTAGGACAGGATCGAATCAGCCCCAGCATTTT.

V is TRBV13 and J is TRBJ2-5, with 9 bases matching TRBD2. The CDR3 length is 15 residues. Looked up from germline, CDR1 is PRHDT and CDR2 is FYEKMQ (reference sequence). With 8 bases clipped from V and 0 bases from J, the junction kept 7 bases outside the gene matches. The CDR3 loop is CASLRASGNQETQYF. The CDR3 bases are TGTGCCAGCTTACGGGCTAGCGGGAACCAAGAGACCCAGTACTTC.

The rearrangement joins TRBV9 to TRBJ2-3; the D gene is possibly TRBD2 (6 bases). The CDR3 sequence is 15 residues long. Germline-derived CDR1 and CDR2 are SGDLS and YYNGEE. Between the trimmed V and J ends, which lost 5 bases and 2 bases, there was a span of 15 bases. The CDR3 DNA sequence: TGTGCCAGCAGTTCACAACCGGGAGACACAGATACGCAGTATTTT. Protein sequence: CASSSQPGDTDTQYF.

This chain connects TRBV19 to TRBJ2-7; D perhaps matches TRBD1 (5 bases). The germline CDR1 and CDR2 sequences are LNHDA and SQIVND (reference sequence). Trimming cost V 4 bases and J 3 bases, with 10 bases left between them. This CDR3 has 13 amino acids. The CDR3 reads CASSTDTGYEQYF. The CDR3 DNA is TGTGCCAGTAGTACGGACACAGGCTACGAGCAGTACTTC.

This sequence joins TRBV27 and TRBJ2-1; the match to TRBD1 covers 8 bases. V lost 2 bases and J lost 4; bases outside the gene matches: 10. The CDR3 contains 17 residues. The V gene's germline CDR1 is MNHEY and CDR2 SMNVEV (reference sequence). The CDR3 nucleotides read TGTGCCAGCAGTTTAGGGCAGGGGGCGTTGGTATACAATGAGCAGTTCTTC. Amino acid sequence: CASSLGQGALVYNEQFF.

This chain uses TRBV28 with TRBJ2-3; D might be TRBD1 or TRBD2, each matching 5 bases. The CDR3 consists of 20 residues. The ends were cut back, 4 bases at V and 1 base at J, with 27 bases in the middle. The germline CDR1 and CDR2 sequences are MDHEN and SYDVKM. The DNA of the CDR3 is TGTGCCAGCAGTTCGCCCCCTACTGGTCTAAAACTAGGGGGCACAGATACGCAGTATTTT. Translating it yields CASSSPPTGLKLGGTDTQYF.

DNA of the CDR3: TGTGCCAGCAGCTTAGTTGGTGGGGGACTAGCGGGGCGCAATGAGCAGTTCTTC. This gives the protein CASSLVGGGLAGRNEQFF. J is TRBJ2-1 and V is TRBV7-8; 13 bases map to TRBD2. The CDR3 contains 18 residues. V dropped 1 base and J dropped 6; count of bases not matched to a gene: 9. CDR1 SGHVS and CDR2 FQNEAQ come from the germline V gene.

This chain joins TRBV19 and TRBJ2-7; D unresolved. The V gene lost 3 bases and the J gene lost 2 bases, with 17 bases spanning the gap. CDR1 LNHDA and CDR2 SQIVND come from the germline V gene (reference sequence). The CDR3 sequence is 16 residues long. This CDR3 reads CASSIQITHLTYEQYF. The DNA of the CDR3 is TGTGCCAGTAGTATTCAGATCACACACCTCACCTACGAGCAGTACTTC.

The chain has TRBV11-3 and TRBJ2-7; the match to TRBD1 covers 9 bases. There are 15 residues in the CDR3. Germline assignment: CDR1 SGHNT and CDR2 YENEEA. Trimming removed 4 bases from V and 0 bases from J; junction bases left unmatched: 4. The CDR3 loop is CASSSPGQGSYEQYF. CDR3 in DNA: TGTGCCAGCAGCTCCCCGGGACAGGGCTCCTACGAGCAGTACTTC. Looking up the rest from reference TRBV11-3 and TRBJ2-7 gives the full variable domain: EAGVVQSPRYKIIEKKQPVAFWCNPISGHNTLYWYLQNLGQGPELLIRYENEEAVDDSQLPKDRFSAERLKGVDSTLKIQPAELGDSAVYLCASSSPGQGSYEQYFGPGTRLTVT.

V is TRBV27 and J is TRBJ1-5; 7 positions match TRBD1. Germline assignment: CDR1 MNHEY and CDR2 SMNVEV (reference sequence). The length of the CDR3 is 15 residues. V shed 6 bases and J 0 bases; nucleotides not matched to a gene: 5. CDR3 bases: TGTGCCAGCAGGGAGACAGGGTTTAGCAATCAGCCCCAGCATTTT. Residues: CASRETGFSNQPQHF.

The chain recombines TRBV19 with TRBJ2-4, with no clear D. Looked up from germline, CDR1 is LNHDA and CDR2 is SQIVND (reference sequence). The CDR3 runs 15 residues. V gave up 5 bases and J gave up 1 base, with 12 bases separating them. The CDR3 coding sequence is TGTGCCAGTAGTCCCAATCTGGGGGCCAAAAACATTCAGTACTTC. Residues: CASSPNLGAKNIQYF.

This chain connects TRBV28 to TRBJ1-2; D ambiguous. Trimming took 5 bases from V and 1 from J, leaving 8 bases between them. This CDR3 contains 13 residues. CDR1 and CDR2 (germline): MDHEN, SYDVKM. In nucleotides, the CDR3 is TGTGCCAGCAGTGGATTAGTTAACTATGGCTACACCTTC. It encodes CASSGLVNYGYTF.

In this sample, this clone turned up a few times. CDR3 amino acids: CASSSGLNTEAFF. In nucleotides, the CDR3 is TGTGCCAGCAGCTCAGGGTTGAACACTGAAGCTTTCTTT. The chain recombines TRBV9 with TRBJ1-1, with D perhaps TRBD1 (5 bases). This CDR3 has 13 amino acids. Trimming removed 4 bases from V and 0 bases from J, with 7 bases in between. Germline V gene sequence: CDR1 SGDLS, CDR2 YYNGEE.